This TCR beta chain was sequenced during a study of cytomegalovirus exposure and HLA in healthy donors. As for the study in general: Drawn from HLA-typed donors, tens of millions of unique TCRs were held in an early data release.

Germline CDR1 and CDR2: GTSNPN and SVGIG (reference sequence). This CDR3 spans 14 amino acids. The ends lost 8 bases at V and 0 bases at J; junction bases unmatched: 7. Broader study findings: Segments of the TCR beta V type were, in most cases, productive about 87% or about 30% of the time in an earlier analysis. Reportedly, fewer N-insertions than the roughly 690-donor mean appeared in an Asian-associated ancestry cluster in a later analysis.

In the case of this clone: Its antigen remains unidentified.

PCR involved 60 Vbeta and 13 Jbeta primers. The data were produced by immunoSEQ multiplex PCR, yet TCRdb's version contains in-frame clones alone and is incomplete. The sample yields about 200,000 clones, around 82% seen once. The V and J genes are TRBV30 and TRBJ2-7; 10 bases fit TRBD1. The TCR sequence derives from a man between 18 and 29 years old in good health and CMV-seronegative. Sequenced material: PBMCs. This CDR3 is CAQTGTGVSYEQYF. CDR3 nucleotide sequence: TGTGCCCAGACCGGGACAGGGGTCTCCTACGAGCAGTACTTC.